This T cell receptor (beta chain) stems from a study of cytomegalovirus exposure and HLA in healthy donors. Study-wide results and caveats: The majority of TCR sequences were rare, yet some public TCRs appeared in many donors. Data from an earlier analysis indicated that most TCR beta V segments were productive either about 87% or about 30% of the time.

This clone was counted a few times. Its antigen is unknown. The V gene's germline CDR1 is LGHNT and CDR2 FRNRAP. V was cut by 3 bases and J by 7 bases, with 7 bases left in between. The CDR3 runs to 12 residues. The PCR used 60 Vbeta and 13 Jbeta primers. Per the study methods: Unique TCR beta chains numbered around 80 million in a later analysis, with around 10 million shared. Repertoires were generated with immunoSEQ multiplex PCR, while TCRdb's copy carries only in-frame clones and drops some. Clone size and V and J calls were adopted from that table, with D and trimming inferred from the DNA. The repertoire has about 120,000 clones, roughly 15% of them found once; the top ten carry 1.9%.

This sequence originates from a woman younger than 30 in good health and CMV-seronegative. Source material: PBMCs. This chain joins TRBV12-5 and TRBJ2-1; tentatively, D is TRBD1 (5 bases). For the CDR3, the DNA is TGTGCTAGTGGTTTTGGGGCAAATGAGCAGTTCTTC. Translation gives CASGFGANEQFF.